This TCR beta chain was identified in a study of radiotherapy plus CTLA-4 blockade in lung cancer. The wider study: There were objective responses in approximately 20% of patients, and 31% had disease control. Findings of the study overall: Reports identified early blood T cell clone dynamics, with interferon-beta, as the best response predictor. Blood TCR clones of tumor origin expanded after radiotherapy plus ipilimumab.

The CDR3 is 15 amino acids. Trimming took off 2 bases at V and 0 bases at J, with 9 bases between the two ends. The germline V gene encodes CDR1 MDHEN and CDR2 SYDVKM. Comment on this clone: What it binds is not known.

It was focal radiation plus CTLA-4 blockade with ipilimumab that patients with chemo-refractory metastatic non-small-cell lung cancer received. TCRdb's table, derived via immunoSEQ multiplex PCR, lists solely in-frame clones and lacks some. The profile shows approximately 94,000 clones, around 80% of them singletons. The sample in question was peripheral blood, obtained from a patient treated with radiotherapy plus ipilimumab. This sequence joins TRBV28 and TRBJ2-3; D gene ambiguous. The TCR sequence derives from a human donor with non-small cell lung cancer that progressed on radiotherapy plus ipilimumab. The CDR3 DNA is TGTGCCAGCAGTTTAGCTAGAACTAGCACAGATACGCAGTATTTT. It specifies CASSLARTSTDTQYF. The variable domain in full, completed from reference TRBV28 and TRBJ2-3, reads DVKVTQSSRYLVKRTGEKVFLECVQDMDHENMFWYRQDPGLGLRLIYFSYDVKMKEKGDIPEGYSVSREKKERFSLILESASTNQTSMYLCASSLARTSTDTQYFGPGTRLTVL.